This T cell receptor beta chain was recorded in a study of T-cell memory formation after mild COVID-19. Turning to the study itself: TCR clusters largely stayed donor specific. Findings of the study overall: Detection of some responders pre-infection suggested pre-existing cross-reactive memory T cells participated. Mainly in CM and EM were contracting CD4+ clones; CD8+ were in EMRA.

This CDR3 has 12 amino acids. V gave up 8 bases and J gave up 6 bases, with 10 bases separating them. Germline CDR1 and CDR2: MGHDK and SYGVNS. UMIs and sample barcodes were carried by the TCR alpha and TCR beta cDNA libraries that 5'RACE produced using constant-segment primers. TCRdb re-called the 5' RACE reads with MiXCR, one entry per CDR3 protein. The top ten clones hold about 22% of a sample with approximately 400,000 distinct CDR3 sequences, around 17% of them seen once. Concerning this clonotype itself: Antigen unknown.

This receptor was taken from a man younger than 35 who had mild COVID-19 (a few samples of this study predate the infection). Cell type and time point are not known. Sample: PBMCs or a T cell subset sorted from them (not recorded which). J is TRBJ2-2 and V is TRBV25-1, with TRBD1 as a possible D gene (5 bases). CDR3 region: CASGPGSGELFF. The CDR3 DNA is TGTGCCAGCGGGCCAGGGTCCGGGGAGCTGTTTTTT. Using reference TRBV25-1 and TRBJ2-2 for the parts outside the CDR3, the full variable domain is EADIYQTPRYLVIGTGKKITLECSQTMGHDKMYWYQQDPGMELHLIHYSYGVNSTEKGDLSSESTVSRIRTEHFPLTLESARPSHTSQYLCASGPGSGELFFGEGSRLTVL.